These T cell receptor beta chains were read from a single sample in a study of CD8+CD57+ T cells in acquired aplastic anemia. TCRdb re-called the reads with MiXCR, one entry per CDR3 protein. Here the sample spans under 350,000 distinct CDR3 sequences, around 60% being singletons. Source material: sorted CD4+, CD8+, or CD8+CD57+ T cells (not recorded which) from PBMCs. The receptors originated from a human donor with severe aplastic anemia or a healthy control (not recorded which). Each CDR3 is given with its conserved first and last residue. The order of the fields is J gene, clone size, D gene, V gene, CDR3 protein, CDR3 DNA. A D gene is named only where the DNA matches it firmly. Clone sizes are given selectively: once, few, many, or a class where the clone is expanded.

TRBJ1-2 | once | - | TRBV12-3/TRBV12-4 | CASSFSGSYGYTF | TGTGCCAGCAGTTTCTCAGGGAGCTATGGCTACACCTTC
TRBJ2-7 | many | TRBD1 | TRBV5-1 | CASSLQRDSTLGYF | TGCGCCAGCAGCCTTCAACGGGACAGTACTTTAGGGTACTTC
TRBJ2-6 | - | - | TRBV19 | CASSIARADGANVLTF | TGTGCCAGTAGTATCGCACGGGCAGATGGGGCCAACGTCCTGACTTTC
TRBJ1-1 | - | TRBD1 | TRBV4-1 | CASSQGVGGYSTEAFF | TGCGCCAGCAGCCAAGGAGTAGGGGGCTACAGCACTGAAGCTTTCTTT
TRBJ1-5 | - | TRBD1 | TRBV24-1 | CATSDRTGGSNQPQHF | TGTGCCACCAGTGACCGAACAGGGGGAAGCAATCAGCCCCAGCATTTT
TRBJ1-2 | - | - | TRBV20-1 | CSASSLIYGYTF | TGCAGTGCTAGCTCGCTGATCTATGGCTACACCTTC
TRBJ2-7 | many | TRBD1 | TRBV6-8 | CAKYITGTGTGEQYF | TGTGCCAAATACATCACCGGGACAGGAACTGGCGAGCAGTACTTC
TRBJ2-5 | - | TRBD2 | TRBV19 | CASSTQREYVSETQYF | TGTGCCAGTAGTACCCAGCGGGAATATGTCTCGGAGACCCAGTACTTC
TRBJ2-3 | - | TRBD1 | TRBV7-2 | CASSLRQGDTQYF | TGTGCCAGCAGCTTACGACAGGGGGATACGCAGTATTTT
TRBJ1-2 | once | TRBD1 | TRBV20-1 | CSAPTGGGNYGYTF | TGCAGTGCCCCGACAGGGGGCGGTAACTATGGCTACACCTTC
TRBJ2-7 | - | - | TRBV24-1 | CATSDGDLYEQYF | TGTGCCACCAGTGATGGGGATCTCTACGAGCAGTACTTC
TRBJ2-7 | - | - | TRBV12-3/TRBV12-4 | CASRSSGRPYEQYF | TGTGCCAGCAGGAGCTCCGGCAGGCCATACGAGCAGTACTTC
TRBJ2-7 | - | - | TRBV27 | CASRASPYEQYF | TGTGCCAGCAGGGCTAGCCCCTACGAGCAGTACTTC
TRBJ2-3 | - | TRBD2 | TRBV7-8 | CASRTRTSGSGTDTQYF | TGTGCCAGCAGAACCAGGACTAGCGGGAGTGGTACAGATACGCAGTATTTT
TRBJ2-7 | - | - | TRBV12-3/TRBV12-4 | CASSENLRVIGTYEQYF | TGTGCCAGCAGTGAAAATCTAAGGGTGATTGGGACCTACGAGCAGTACTTC
TRBJ1-1 | - | - | TRBV20-1 | CSARDMGVGNTEAFF | TGCAGTGCTAGAGATATGGGGGTCGGGAACACTGAAGCTTTCTTT
TRBJ1-4 | many | TRBD1 | TRBV7-9 | CASSPGQAGNEKLFF | TGTGCCAGCAGCCCCGGACAGGCCGGTAATGAAAAACTGTTTTTT
TRBJ2-7 | - | TRBD1 | TRBV7-8 | CASSFGDRWGEQYF | TGTGCCAGCAGCTTTGGGGACAGGTGGGGCGAGCAGTACTTC
TRBJ1-5 | - | - | TRBV19 | CASIPAGNQPQHF | TGTGCCAGCATCCCGGCGGGCAATCAGCCCCAGCATTTT
TRBJ2-2 | many | - | TRBV10-3 | CAISESLGGGSNTGELFF | TGTGCCATCAGTGAGTCGTTGGGGGGGGGCTCGAACACCGGGGAGCTGTTTTTT
TRBJ1-1 | - | - | TRBV7-3 | CASSFFPTSTEAFF | TGTGCCAGCAGCTTTTTCCCGACGAGCACTGAAGCTTTCTTT
TRBJ2-3 | once | - | TRBV15 | CATSREAGSTDTQYF | TGTGCCACCAGCAGAGAGGCAGGCAGCACAGATACGCAGTATTTT
TRBJ2-7 | many | TRBD1 | TRBV12-3/TRBV12-4 | CASSPGTGSPGPYEQYF | TGTGCCAGCAGCCCCGGGACAGGGTCCCCAGGGCCCTACGAGCAGTACTTC
TRBJ1-2 | few | - | TRBV12-5 | CASGAGLAGGYTF | TGTGCTAGTGGTGCGGGACTAGCGGGGGGTTACACCTTC
TRBJ2-3 | - | TRBD2 | TRBV20-1 | CSAQRRAGGSTDTQYF | TGCAGTGCTCAGAGGCGAGCGGGGGGTTCTACAGATACGCAGTATTTT
TRBJ1-5 | many | TRBD1 | TRBV19 | CASSIAGQGSNQPQHF | TGTGCCAGTAGTATTGCTGGACAGGGGAGCAATCAGCCCCAGCATTTT
TRBJ1-5 | few | TRBD1 | TRBV6-6 | CASNIPGQGFKANQPQHF | TGTGCCAGCAATATACCGGGACAGGGATTCAAAGCCAATCAGCCCCAGCATTTT